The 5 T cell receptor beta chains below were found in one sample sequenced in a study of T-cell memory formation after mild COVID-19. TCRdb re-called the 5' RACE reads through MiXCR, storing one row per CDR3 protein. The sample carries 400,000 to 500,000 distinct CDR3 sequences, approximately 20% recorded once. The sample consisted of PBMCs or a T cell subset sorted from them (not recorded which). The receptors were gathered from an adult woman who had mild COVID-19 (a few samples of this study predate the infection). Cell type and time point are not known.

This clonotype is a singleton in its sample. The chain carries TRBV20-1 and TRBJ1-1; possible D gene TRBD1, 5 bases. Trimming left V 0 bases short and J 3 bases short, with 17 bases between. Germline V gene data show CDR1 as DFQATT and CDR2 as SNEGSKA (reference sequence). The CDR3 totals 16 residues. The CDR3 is CSARDRSRGRDTEAFF. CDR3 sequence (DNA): TGCAGTGCTAGAGATCGGAGCCGGGGCCGGGACACTGAAGCTTTCTTT.

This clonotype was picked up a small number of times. The CDR3 here is CASSASAEEYEQYF. The DNA of the CDR3 is TGTGCCAGCAGTGCATCTGCTGAAGAATACGAGCAGTACTTC. The gene calls are TRBV12-3 or TRBV12-4 and TRBJ2-7; D gene ambiguous. V shed 5 bases and J shed 4 bases, with 15 bases lying between them. The CDR3 sequence is 14 residues long.

The CDR3 DNA sequence: TGTGCCAGCAGGTCCCAACTAGCGGGAGTTGGCGAGCAGTACTTC. This sequence encodes CASRSQLAGVGEQYF. This chain joins TRBV6-5 and TRBJ2-7; 11 positions match TRBD2. This CDR3 comprises 15 residues. The V segment lost 6 bases and the J segment 6 bases; nucleotides outside the gene matches: 10. Looked up from germline, CDR1 is MNHEY and CDR2 is SVGAGI.

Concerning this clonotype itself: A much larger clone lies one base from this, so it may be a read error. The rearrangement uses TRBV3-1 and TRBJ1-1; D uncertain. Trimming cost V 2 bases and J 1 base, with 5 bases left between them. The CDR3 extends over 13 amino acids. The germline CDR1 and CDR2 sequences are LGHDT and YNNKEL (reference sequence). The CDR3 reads CASSQPGNTEAFF. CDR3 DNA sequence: TGTGCCAGCAGCCAACCAGGGAACACTGAAGCTTTCTTT. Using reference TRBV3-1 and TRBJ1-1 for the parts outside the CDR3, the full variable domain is DTAVSQTPKYLVTQMGNDKSIKCEQNLGHDTMYWYKQDSKKFLKIMFSYNNKELIINETVPNRFSPKSPDKAHLNLHINSLELGDSAVYFCASSQPGNTEAFFGQGTRLTVV.

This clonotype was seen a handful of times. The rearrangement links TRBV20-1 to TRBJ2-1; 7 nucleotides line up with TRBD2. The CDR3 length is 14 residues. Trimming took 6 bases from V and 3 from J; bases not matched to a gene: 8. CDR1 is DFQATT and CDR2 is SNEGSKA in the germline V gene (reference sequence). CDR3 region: CSAGPSGGYNEQFF. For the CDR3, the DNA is TGCAGTGCGGGACCTAGCGGAGGCTACAATGAGCAGTTCTTC.